Listed here are 11 T cell receptor beta chains from one sample, sequenced in a study of CD8+ T cells in alopecia areata (dated by TCRdb to 2016 to 2019). The time point tag for this specimen amounts to: about 4 weeks on oral tofacitinib. The treatment or condition tag for this specimen amounts to: oral pan-JAK inhibitor, 5-10 mg twice daily. Library preparation employed the immunoSEQ multiplex PCR assay. RNA was extracted from all samples and reverse transcribed into cDNA as template for TCR sequencing. Entries here come from immuneACCESS through TCRdb and include only in-frame sequences with V and J called. Some clones fail to appear in such tables; in the studies checked, an unresolved V gene covers under half of the shortfall, and the cause of the remainder is unknown. Recorded for this sample are 170,000 or so clones; about two thirds of them occurred a single time. Approximately 0.91% of the sample comes from the top ten.

This specimen was CD4+ T cells sorted from blood, taken at week 4, from a patient treated with tofacitinib. The receptors derive from a human donor with alopecia areata.

The rearrangement joins TRBV5-6 to TRBJ1-5; D may be TRBD1 (5 bases). Germline V lookup: CDR1 SGHDT, CDR2 YYEEEE. V lost 7 bases to trimming and J lost 1 base, with 12 bases between them. The CDR3 length is 14 residues. CDR3 sequence reads: CASRIRDSNQPQHF. CDR3 in DNA: TGTGCCAGCCGGATCCGGGACAGCAATCAGCCCCAGCATTTT.

The V call is TRBV23-1, the J call TRBJ1-5; 9 nucleotides align to TRBD1. TRBV23-1 is an open reading frame whose function is uncertain. The V segment lost 8 bases and the J segment 0 bases; nucleotides outside the gene matches: 8. This CDR3 contains 16 residues. The CDR3 DNA follows: TGCGCCAGCGTCCCGGGACAGGGTAATAGCAATCAGCCCCAGCATTTT. Its translation is CASVPGQGNSNQPQHF.

This rearrangement joins TRBV27 to TRBJ1-5, with 9 bases identical to TRBD1. V trimming: 5 bases; J trimming: 3 bases; junction bases outside the gene matches: 8. The CDR3 extends over 16 amino acids. CDR1 is MNHEY and CDR2 is SMNVEV in the germline V gene (reference sequence). For the CDR3, the DNA is TGTGCCAGCAGTAGCGGGACAGGGCAACTCAATCAGCCCCAGCATTTT. This encodes CASSSGTGQLNQPQHF.

CDR3 loop: CAWSWTGVRGYTF. In nucleotides, the CDR3 is TGTGCCTGGAGTTGGACAGGGGTGAGGGGCTACACCTTC. The V and J genes are TRBV30 and TRBJ1-2; TRBD1 agrees at 9 bases. The V gene end was trimmed by 2 bases and the J gene end by 8 bases; junction bases not matched to a gene: 6. Germline loops: CDR1 GTSNPN, CDR2 SVGIG (reference sequence). This CDR3 spans 13 amino acids. The full variable domain, in which reference TRBV30 and TRBJ1-2 provide the parts outside the CDR3, is SQTIHQWPATLVQPVGSPLSLECTVEGTSNPNLYWYRQAAGRGLQLLFYSVGIGQISSEVPQNLSASRPQDRQFILSSKKLLLSDSGFYLCAWSWTGVRGYTFGSGTRLTVV.

This clone was seen a few times. This chain links TRBV5-4 with TRBJ1-2, with TRBD1 identical over 7 bases. This CDR3 region has 15 residues. Per the germline V gene, CDR1 is SGHNT and CDR2 is YYREEE (reference sequence). J was trimmed by 3 bases and V by 4 bases; bases with no gene match: 9. For the CDR3, the DNA is TGTGCCAGCAGCACTGGACAGGCTTCCTACTATGGCTACACCTTC. Translation gives CASSTGQASYYGYTF. The complete variable domain, with remaining parts taken from reference TRBV5-4 and TRBJ1-2, reads ETGVTQSPTHLIKTRGQQVTLRCSSQSGHNTVSWYQQALGQGPQFIFQYYREEENGRGNFPPRFSGLQFPNYSSELNVNALELDDSALYLCASSTGQASYYGYTFGSGTRLTVV.

This clone was observed a few times. The chain combines TRBV29-1 with TRBJ2-5; 9 nucleotides match TRBD1. This CDR3 region has 13 residues. Trimming removed 3 bases from V and 5 bases from J; junction bases left unmatched: 4. Germline assignment: CDR1 SQVTM and CDR2 ANQGSEA. CDR3 bases: TGCAGCGTTGACTGGACAGGGGTGGAGACCCAGTACTTC. This codes for CSVDWTGVETQYF.

The V call is TRBV5-1, the J call TRBJ2-7; TRBD1 agrees at 8 bases. V gave up 2 bases and J gave up 4 bases; unmatched junction bases: 11. CDR1 SGHRS and CDR2 YFSETQ come from the germline V gene. The CDR3 totals 16 residues. The CDR3 reads CASSFSETGVEYEQYF. CDR3 coding DNA: TGCGCCAGCAGCTTCTCTGAGACAGGGGTAGAGTACGAGCAGTACTTC.

CDR3 DNA sequence: TGTGCCATCAGTGAGGCCCCGGACAGGGTCTATGGCTACACCTTC. This encodes CAISEAPDRVYGYTF. V usage is TRBV10-3 and J usage is TRBJ1-2; TRBD1 matches 8 bases. Germline values: CDR1 ENHRY, CDR2 SYGVKD. V shed 2 bases, J shed 4 bases, and the junction held 6 bases outside the gene matches. This CDR3 comprises 15 residues.

The sample holds a few counts of this clone. The genes are TRBV16 and TRBJ1-1, with D possibly being TRBD1 (6 bases). CDR1 and CDR2 (germline): KGHSY, FQNENV. The CDR3 is 13 residues long. Trimming shortened V by 2 bases and J by 4 bases, and 8 bases separated the two germline ends. CDR3 protein: CASSQTGFTEAFF. DNA of the CDR3: TGTGCCAGCAGCCAAACAGGGTTCACTGAAGCTTTCTTT.

The V call is TRBV7-9, the J call TRBJ2-7; the match to TRBD2 covers 10 bases. This CDR3 has 19 amino acids. Germline CDR1 and CDR2: SEHNR and FQNEAQ (reference sequence). The ends lost 7 bases at V and 4 bases at J; junction bases unmatched: 22. In DNA, the CDR3 is TGTGCCAGCACCACCGATGGGTTAGCGGGGGGTCACCGGCGGTACGAGCAGTACTTC. This gives the protein CASTTDGLAGGHRRYEQYF.

The chain recombines TRBV5-1 with TRBJ2-5, with a weak D call TRBD2 (6 bases). Germline V CDR1 and CDR2: SGHRS, YFSETQ. The CDR3 runs to 14 residues. Trimming left V 4 bases short and J 5 bases short, with 15 bases between. CDR3 DNA sequence: TGCGCCAGCAGCGAGCCAGGAGGGATGGAGACCCAGTACTTC. Amino acid sequence: CASSEPGGMETQYF. The full variable domain, its missing parts supplied by reference TRBV5-1 and TRBJ2-5, is KAGVTQTPRYLIKTRGQQVTLSCSPISGHRSVSWYQQTPGQGLQFLFEYFSETQRNKGNFPGRFSGRQFSNSRSEMNVSTLELGDSALYLCASSEPGGMETQYFGPGTRLLVL.